Listed below are T cell receptor beta chains from one sample, sequenced in a study of T cell changes during pregnancy in multiple sclerosis. Measured with immunoSEQ multiplex PCR; TCRdb has only the in-frame clones, and not every one. The profile covers around 51,000 clones, with around 93% appearing a single time and around 2% taken by the ten largest. The material sequenced was peripheral blood, taken in the second trimester of pregnancy. The receptors shown here come from a female donor with multiple sclerosis, enrolled in a pregnancy study. Each CDR3 is given with its conserved first and last residue. The D gene is left open where the match is weak. Where a row states a size, it is once, few, many or the class of an expanded clone; other rows omit it.

D gene,clone size,V gene,J gene,CDR3 protein,CDR3 DNA
TRBD2,NA,TRBV11-2,TRBJ2-3,CASSSSWGGLAGEEDTQYF,TGTGCCAGCAGCTCCTCATGGGGGGGACTAGCGGGAGAGGAAGATACGCAGTATTTT
TRBD1,NA,TRBV6-6,TRBJ2-5,CASSYDREQYF,TGTGCCAGCAGTTACGACAGGGAGCAGTACTTC
NA,NA,TRBV25-1,TRBJ1-4,CASSGYTATNEKLFF,TGTGCCAGCAGTGGGTACACCGCAACTAATGAAAAACTGTTTTTT
TRBD2,NA,TRBV5-1,TRBJ2-2,CASSLAGGGTGELFF,TGCGCCAGCAGCTTAGCGGGAGGCGGCACCGGGGAGCTGTTTTTT
TRBD1,NA,TRBV19,TRBJ2-7,CATAQGPSEQYF,TGTGCCACCGCACAGGGGCCAAGCGAGCAGTACTTC
NA,once,TRBV4-3,TRBJ2-1,CASSQDGNRLNEQFF,TGCGCCAGCAGCCAAGATGGTAACCGACTGAATGAGCAGTTCTTC
TRBD1,NA,TRBV7-2,TRBJ2-1,CASSQGQTYNEQFF,TGTGCCAGCAGCCAGGGACAGACCTACAATGAGCAGTTCTTC
TRBD1,NA,TRBV27,TRBJ2-1,CASSLSDRAIYNEQFF,TGTGCCAGCAGTTTATCGGACAGGGCAATCTACAATGAGCAGTTCTTC
TRBD1,NA,TRBV9,TRBJ2-4,CASSTGQGDIQYF,TGTGCCAGCAGCACAGGACAGGGCGACATTCAGTACTTC
TRBD1,NA,TRBV9,TRBJ1-5,CASSAEIRDRVDQPQHF,TGTGCCAGCAGCGCCGAAATCCGGGACAGGGTGGATCAGCCCCAGCATTTT
TRBD1,NA,TRBV30,TRBJ1-2,CAWSVRQGNYGYTF,TGTGCCTGGAGTGTCCGACAGGGGAACTATGGCTACACCTTC
TRBD1,NA,TRBV12-5,TRBJ1-1,CASGLASGTGSNTEAFF,TGTGCTAGTGGTTTGGCCTCCGGGACAGGGTCGAACACTGAAGCTTTCTTT
TRBD2,NA,TRBV30,TRBJ2-1,CACSPRTSGYLSYNEQFF,TGTGCCTGCTCACCGCGGACTAGCGGGTACCTCTCCTACAATGAGCAGTTCTTC
NA,NA,TRBV5-1,TRBJ2-1,CASSLWVGGGNEQFF,TGCGCCAGCAGCTTGTGGGTAGGAGGCGGCAATGAGCAGTTCTTC
TRBD1,NA,TRBV4-3,TRBJ2-1,CASSQGDRVNEQFF,TGCGCCAGCAGCCAAGGCGACAGGGTCAATGAGCAGTTCTTC
TRBD1,NA,TRBV7-8,TRBJ2-5,CASSLTGDETQYF,TGTGCCAGCAGCTTGACAGGGGACGAGACCCAGTACTTC
NA,NA,TRBV15,TRBJ1-1,CATSGRQGLTEAFF,TGTGCCACCAGCGGGCGCCAGGGACTGACTGAAGCTTTCTTT
TRBD1,NA,TRBV6-1,TRBJ1-5,CASTPGQDNQPQHF,TGTGCCAGCACACCGGGACAGGACAATCAGCCCCAGCATTTT
TRBD2,NA,TRBV7-9,TRBJ2-1,CASSWRGLAGGSNEQFF,TGTGCCAGCAGCTGGCGAGGACTAGCGGGAGGGAGCAATGAGCAGTTCTTC
TRBD2,NA,TRBV6-6,TRBJ2-1,CASSYGTSEGVEQFF,TGTGCCAGCAGTTACGGGACTAGCGAGGGGGTTGAGCAGTTCTTC
TRBD2,NA,TRBV5-4,TRBJ2-7,CASSFGTSGRIEQYF,TGTGCCAGCAGCTTTGGGACTAGCGGGAGGATCGAGCAGTACTTC
TRBD2,NA,TRBV5-4,TRBJ2-3,CASRFGLADTDTQYF,TGTGCCAGCAGGTTCGGACTAGCGGACACAGATACGCAGTATTTT
TRBD1,NA,TRBV19,TRBJ1-5,CASSITGVSQPQHF,TGTGCCAGTAGTATAACAGGGGTGTCTCAGCCCCAGCATTTT
TRBD1,once,TRBV7-2,TRBJ2-3,CASSFGQADTQYF,TGTGCCAGCAGCTTTGGACAGGCAGATACGCAGTATTTT
NA,NA,TRBV28,TRBJ2-2,CASSLTTGSPNTGELFF,TGTGCCAGCAGTTTAACCACCGGGTCCCCGAACACCGGGGAGCTGTTTTTT
TRBD1,NA,TRBV11-2,TRBJ2-2,CASSLGQGIITGELFF,TGTGCCAGCAGCTTAGGACAGGGAATAATCACCGGGGAGCTGTTTTTT
TRBD1,NA,TRBV19,TRBJ2-1,CASSQGWTGYNEQFF,TGTGCCAGTAGTCAGGGGTGGACAGGGTACAATGAGCAGTTCTTC
TRBD1,NA,TRBV5-4,TRBJ2-3,CASSSNVDRGSDTQYF,TGTGCCAGCAGCTCGAACGTCGACAGGGGTAGCGATACGCAGTATTTT
NA,NA,TRBV18,TRBJ2-5,CASSPQRETQYF,TGTGCCAGCTCACCACAGAGGGAGACCCAGTACTTC
NA,NA,TRBV27,TRBJ2-7,CASSRSGTLRGQYF,TGTGCCAGCAGTCGAAGCGGGACACTACGTGGGCAGTACTTC
NA,NA,TRBV6-5,TRBJ2-7,CASSPSGSSYEQYF,TGTGCCAGCAGCCCTTCAGGGTCCTCCTACGAGCAGTACTTC
TRBD1,NA,TRBV18,TRBJ2-1,CASSPRTGDYNEQFF,TGTGCCAGCTCACCTCGGACAGGGGACTACAATGAGCAGTTCTTC
TRBD2,NA,TRBV6-5,TRBJ2-1,CASSYVSGSGPNEQFF,TGTGCCAGCAGTTACGTAAGCGGGAGTGGCCCCAATGAGCAGTTCTTC
TRBD2,once,TRBV4-3,TRBJ2-7,CASSQESTSGRNTYEQYF,TGCGCCAGCAGCCAAGAGTCGACTAGCGGGAGGAACACCTACGAGCAGTACTTC
TRBD2,NA,TRBV28,TRBJ2-3,CASSPSPSGTRDTQYF,TGTGCCAGCAGCCCATCCCCTAGCGGGACTAGAGATACGCAGTATTTT
NA,NA,TRBV7-2,TRBJ2-1,CASRKQTGGNEQFF,TGTGCCAGCAGAAAACAGACCGGTGGGAATGAGCAGTTCTTC
TRBD1,medium-sized,TRBV29-1,TRBJ2-3,CSAEGQGVTDTQYF,TGCAGCGCTGAGGGACAGGGGGTCACAGATACGCAGTATTTT
NA,NA,TRBV6-1,TRBJ2-1,CASSEDIFSNEQFF,TGTGCCAGCAGTGAAGACATTTTCTCCAATGAGCAGTTCTTC
TRBD1,NA,TRBV6-5,TRBJ1-4,CASKGGTGGEKLFF,TGTGCCAGCAAGGGAGGCACAGGGGGAGAAAAACTGTTTTTT
TRBD1,NA,TRBV11-3,TRBJ2-5,CASSPGTGLSSQYF,TGTGCCAGCAGCCCCGGGACAGGGCTTTCTTCCCAGTACTTC
NA,once,TRBV27,TRBJ2-4,CASFLAKNIQYF,TGTGCCAGCTTCCTAGCCAAAAACATTCAGTACTTC
NA,NA,TRBV29-1,TRBJ1-4,CSVDSGEKLFF,TGCAGCGTTGATTCGGGTGAAAAACTGTTTTTT
NA,NA,TRBV7-3,TRBJ2-3,CASSWAGGDTQYF,TGTGCCAGCAGCTGGGCTGGTGGAGATACGCAGTATTTT
TRBD1,NA,TRBV5-1,TRBJ1-2,CASSAGTGVVGYTF,TGCGCCAGCAGCGCCGGGACAGGGGTTGTTGGCTACACCTTC
NA,NA,TRBV27,TRBJ1-5,CASSLGSGQPQHF,TGTGCCAGCAGTTTAGGGTCGGGTCAGCCCCAGCATTTT
NA,NA,TRBV27,TRBJ2-3,CASSLSGRGIRYF,TGTGCCAGCAGTTTATCCGGCAGGGGAATACGGTATTTT
TRBD2,once,TRBV9,TRBJ2-7,CASSEGTSGSEYEQYF,TGTGCCAGCAGCGAGGGGACTAGCGGGAGCGAATACGAGCAGTACTTC
NA,NA,TRBV19,TRBJ2-1,CASSIGGQDNEQFF,TGTGCCAGTAGTATAGGCGGTCAAGACAATGAGCAGTTCTTC
NA,NA,TRBV15,TRBJ1-2,CATSRYGTLLGGYTF,TGTGCCACCAGCCGCTACGGGACATTGCTTGGCGGCTACACCTTC
TRBD2,NA,TRBV10-1,TRBJ2-3,CASRGGGGPGDTQYF,TGCGCCAGCAGGGGCGGCGGGGGGCCCGGAGATACGCAGTATTTT